The rows below give T cell receptor beta chains drawn from one sample of a study of blood T cell repertoires in COVID-19. The method was immunoSEQ multiplex PCR; TCRdb's version includes in-frame clones alone and lacks a portion of them. The sample records 150,000 to 200,000 clones, approximately 88% being singletons. Sequencing was carried out using peripheral blood. The receptor set was obtained from a woman aged 25 to 45 with acute or convalescent COVID-19. The CDR3 runs from the conserved cysteine through the conserved F or W. The order of the fields is J gene, CDR3 length, clone size, V gene, D gene, CDR3 protein, CDR3 DNA. A D gene is named only where the DNA matches it firmly. Clone size, where shown, is once, few, many, or a class for clones that have expanded.

J gene: TRBJ2-1; CDR3 length: 13; clone size: .; V gene: TRBV12-3/TRBV12-4; D gene: .; CDR3 protein: CASMGDSYNEQFF; CDR3 DNA: TGTGCCAGCATGGGAGACTCCTACAATGAGCAGTTCTTC
J gene: TRBJ2-3; CDR3 length: 14; clone size: .; V gene: TRBV5-1; D gene: TRBD1; CDR3 protein: CASSTGQGLDTQYF; CDR3 DNA: TGCGCCAGCAGCACAGGACAGGGTCTAGATACGCAGTATTTT
J gene: TRBJ2-7; CDR3 length: 14; clone size: .; V gene: TRBV7-2; D gene: TRBD1; CDR3 protein: CASSFADRGGVQYF; CDR3 DNA: TGTGCCAGCAGCTTTGCGGACAGGGGAGGCGTGCAGTACTTC
J gene: TRBJ2-2; CDR3 length: 17; clone size: .; V gene: TRBV29-1; D gene: .; CDR3 protein: CSVEDRETGSGGWELFF; CDR3 DNA: TGCAGCGTTGAAGATCGGGAGACAGGGTCAGGAGGATGGGAGCTGTTTTTT
J gene: TRBJ1-4; CDR3 length: 16; clone size: .; V gene: TRBV6-1; D gene: TRBD1; CDR3 protein: CASSEATGQGGEKLFF; CDR3 DNA: TGTGCCAGCAGTGAAGCTACGGGACAGGGAGGTGAAAAACTGTTTTTT
J gene: TRBJ2-7; CDR3 length: 17; clone size: .; V gene: TRBV5-8; D gene: TRBD2; CDR3 protein: CASSPGLAGGSLREQYF; CDR3 DNA: TGTGCCAGCAGCCCCGGACTAGCGGGAGGATCCCTTCGGGAGCAGTACTTC
J gene: TRBJ2-3; CDR3 length: 13; clone size: .; V gene: TRBV18; D gene: .; CDR3 protein: CASSPPSTDTQYF; CDR3 DNA: TGTGCCAGCTCACCCCCTAGCACAGATACGCAGTATTTT
J gene: TRBJ1-2; CDR3 length: 13; clone size: once; V gene: TRBV28; D gene: .; CDR3 protein: CASSLLPHSGYTF; CDR3 DNA: TGTGCCAGCAGTTTATTGCCCCACTCTGGCTACACCTTC
J gene: TRBJ2-5; CDR3 length: 15; clone size: .; V gene: TRBV19; D gene: .; CDR3 protein: CASSTSQGVGETQYF; CDR3 DNA: TGTGCCAGTAGCACCTCTCAAGGGGTCGGAGAGACCCAGTACTTC
J gene: TRBJ2-2; CDR3 length: 13; clone size: .; V gene: TRBV6-6; D gene: .; CDR3 protein: CASETAPTGELFF; CDR3 DNA: TGTGCCAGCGAGACAGCACCGACCGGGGAGCTGTTTTTT